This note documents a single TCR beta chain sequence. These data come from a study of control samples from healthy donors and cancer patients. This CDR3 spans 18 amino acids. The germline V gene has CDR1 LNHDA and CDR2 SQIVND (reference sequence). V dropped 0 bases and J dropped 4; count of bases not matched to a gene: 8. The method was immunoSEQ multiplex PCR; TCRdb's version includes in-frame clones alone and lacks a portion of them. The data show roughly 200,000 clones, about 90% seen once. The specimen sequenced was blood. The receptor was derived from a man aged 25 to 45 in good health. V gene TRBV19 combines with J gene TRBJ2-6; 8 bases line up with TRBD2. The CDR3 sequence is CASSIEPSGPWGANVLTF. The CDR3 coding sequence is TGTGCCAGTAGTATAGAACCTAGCGGGCCGTGGGGGGCCAACGTCCTGACTTTC.